The entry below gives a single T cell receptor beta chain sequence along with its context. This sample was taken from a study of sequential checkpoint blockade in melanoma. Overall study: Randomization was 1:1 between first-line nivolumab→ipilimumab and ipilimumab→nivolumab. Both treatment sequences were followed by maintenance nivolumab.

Described treatment: randomized to nivolumab then ipilimumab (arm A) or the reverse (arm B). None of the patients previously received DNA-damaging chemotherapy. Sorted cells were live CD3+CD8+, lacking CD19 and CD56, from PBMCs. Data came from immunoSEQ multiplex PCR; TCRdb stores just in-frame clones and leaves some out. Of over 25,000 clones listed, more than 65% were seen once; the top ten hold about 18%. Sequencing was performed on CD8+ T cells sorted from blood (inferred from file names), taken from a patient given nivolumab and ipilimumab in sequence. This clonotype was obtained from a human donor with melanoma.

The CDR3: CASSLEGGGTEAFF. The CDR3 DNA is TGTGCCAGCAGCTTAGAGGGGGGAGGGACTGAAGCTTTCTTT. The chain links TRBV13 to TRBJ1-1; tentative D call: TRBD1 (6 bases). The CDR3 has 14 amino acids. The germline CDR1 and CDR2 sequences are PRHDT and FYEKMQ (reference sequence). V gave up 1 base and J gave up 5 bases, with 11 bases separating them.